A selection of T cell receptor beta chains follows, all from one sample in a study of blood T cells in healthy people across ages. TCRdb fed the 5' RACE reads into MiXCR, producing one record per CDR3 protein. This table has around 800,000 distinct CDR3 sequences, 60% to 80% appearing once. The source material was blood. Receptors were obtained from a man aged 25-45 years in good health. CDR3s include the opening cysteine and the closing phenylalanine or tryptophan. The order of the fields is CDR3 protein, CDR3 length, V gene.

cdr3_aa: CASSFKMAGGGEQYF; cdr3_length: 15; v_call: TRBV7-2
cdr3_aa: CATSYEVNTEAFF; cdr3_length: 13; v_call: TRBV15
cdr3_aa: CSVARSGEQYF; cdr3_length: 11; v_call: TRBV29-1
cdr3_aa: CASSWDRGLPSYEQYF; cdr3_length: 16; v_call: TRBV12-3/TRBV12-4
cdr3_aa: CAISVTGNKGNEQFF; cdr3_length: 15; v_call: TRBV10-3
cdr3_aa: CASSYRQGQLFF; cdr3_length: 12; v_call: TRBV6-5
cdr3_aa: CASKGGQGPYNEQFF; cdr3_length: 15; v_call: TRBV2
cdr3_aa: CATSREGRPDTDTQYF; cdr3_length: 16; v_call: TRBV15
cdr3_aa: CAISWTSGGNEQFF; cdr3_length: 14; v_call: TRBV10-3
cdr3_aa: CASSQGPGHNNQPQHF; cdr3_length: 16; v_call: TRBV3-1
cdr3_aa: CASSPADRGYGYTF; cdr3_length: 14; v_call: TRBV7-2
cdr3_aa: CASSSKGLAGRETQYF; cdr3_length: 16; v_call: TRBV9
cdr3_aa: CAISESGTGVYNEQFF; cdr3_length: 16; v_call: TRBV10-3
cdr3_aa: CSVEDPRVSGYGYTF; cdr3_length: 15; v_call: TRBV29-1
cdr3_aa: CASSALEETQYF; cdr3_length: 12; v_call: TRBV9
cdr3_aa: CASSVWGNRGDEQFF; cdr3_length: 15; v_call: TRBV9
cdr3_aa: CASSEQGSNSPLHF; cdr3_length: 14; v_call: TRBV4-3
cdr3_aa: CASRNSGLGNEQFF; cdr3_length: 14; v_call: TRBV12-3/TRBV12-4
cdr3_aa: CSARGRPGTDTQYF; cdr3_length: 14; v_call: TRBV20-1
cdr3_aa: CAISRAGELSYNEQFF; cdr3_length: 16; v_call: TRBV10-3
cdr3_aa: CASSKAQGTGGNTIYF; cdr3_length: 16; v_call: TRBV6-1
cdr3_aa: CSAKQGGGTDTQYF; cdr3_length: 14; v_call: TRBV20-1
cdr3_aa: CASSHARNTEAFF; cdr3_length: 13; v_call: TRBV28
cdr3_aa: CSAGDRGVNGYTF; cdr3_length: 13; v_call: TRBV29-1
cdr3_aa: CASSLPAGIDQPQHF; cdr3_length: 15; v_call: TRBV28
cdr3_aa: CASIRRIASGAQETQYF; cdr3_length: 17; v_call: TRBV6-2/TRBV6-3
cdr3_aa: CASSADPAFSYEQYF; cdr3_length: 15; v_call: TRBV7-2
cdr3_aa: CASSLTDVSQPQHF; cdr3_length: 14; v_call: TRBV12-3/TRBV12-4
cdr3_aa: CASSLRSTGYNEQFF; cdr3_length: 15; v_call: TRBV7-8
cdr3_aa: CASSQDRGSAQYF; cdr3_length: 13; v_call: TRBV3-1
cdr3_aa: CASSQDGQGGANVLTF; cdr3_length: 16; v_call: TRBV4-3
cdr3_aa: CATSAVQGYNEQFF; cdr3_length: 14; v_call: TRBV19
cdr3_aa: CSGGRWGAGRDYGYTF; cdr3_length: 16; v_call: TRBV20-1
cdr3_aa: CASSYTGNTGELFF; cdr3_length: 14; v_call: TRBV7-2
cdr3_aa: CASSFPDRVRETQYF; cdr3_length: 15; v_call: TRBV7-8
cdr3_aa: CSVTDRLGEKLFF; cdr3_length: 13; v_call: TRBV20-1
cdr3_aa: CASSQSLYEQYF; cdr3_length: 12; v_call: TRBV7-2
cdr3_aa: CASREGQGSYNEQFF; cdr3_length: 15; v_call: TRBV2
cdr3_aa: CASSQRRQGGTGELFF; cdr3_length: 16; v_call: TRBV3-1
cdr3_aa: CSAREGARQGSYEQYF; cdr3_length: 16; v_call: TRBV20-1
cdr3_aa: CASSLAEPDTQYF; cdr3_length: 13; v_call: TRBV7-9